Shown below are 32 T cell receptor beta chains from a single sample sequenced in a study of T-cell reconstitution after alpha-beta-depleted transplantation in children (dated by TCRdb to the mid-2010s). Library preparation used PCR. The data were produced on an Illumina HiSeq 2500. TCR libraries were prepared with molecular barcoding, using unique molecular identifiers to normalize TCRbeta repertoire quantification. In-frame beta chains were kept once TCRdb had trimmed the public reads at Q25 with fastp and called clones with MiXCR. Entries that share a CDR3 protein sequence are merged under the most common genes and DNA. The sample table records some 500,000 distinct CDR3 sequences; around 17% of these occur just once. 3.3% of the sample belongs to the ten largest clones. This sample comprised PBMCs from the stem cell graft donor, obtained from the stem cell graft. All receptors come from a human donor who donated a stem cell graft to a child with acute lymphoblastic leukemia.

The chain combines TRBV3-1 with TRBJ2-7; maybe TRBD2 (5 bases). The CDR3 runs to 14 residues. The germline V and J ends were trimmed by 4 bases and 3 bases, with 13 bases remaining between them. Germline CDR1 and CDR2: LGHDT and YNNKEL (reference sequence). The CDR3 loop reads CASSPPDLIYEQYF. The CDR3 bases are TGTGCCAGCAGCCCTCCGGACTTGATCTACGAGCAGTACTTC.

V is TRBV4-1 and J is TRBJ1-1; D ambiguous. There are 14 residues in the CDR3. Looked up from germline, CDR1 is MGHRA and CDR2 is YSYEKL. V dropped 0 bases and J dropped 1 base, with 6 bases sitting between them. CDR3 coding DNA: TGCGCCAGCAGCCAAGATCGGGCGAACACTGAAGCTTTCTTT. Protein product: CASSQDRANTEAFF.

The chain recombines TRBV20-1 with TRBJ2-2; D is unresolved. CDR1 DFQATT and CDR2 SNEGSKA come from the germline V gene (reference sequence). The CDR3 extends over 14 amino acids. V shed 2 bases and J shed 1 base, with 8 bases lying between them. In nucleotides, the CDR3 is TGCAGTGCTAGATCCAGAATGAACACCGGGGAGCTGTTTTTT. Amino acids: CSARSRMNTGELFF.

This sequence joins TRBV5-5 and TRBJ2-1; TRBD2 matches at 14 bases. Germline loops: CDR1 SGHKS, CDR2 YYEKEE (reference sequence). V lost 0 bases, J lost 7 bases, and 6 bases stayed unmatched. This CDR3 contains 17 residues. CDR3: CASSLAPRTSGRNEQFF. The CDR3 DNA follows: TGTGCCAGCAGCTTGGCACCGCGGACTAGCGGGAGGAATGAGCAGTTCTTC. The full variable domain, in which reference TRBV5-5 and TRBJ2-1 provide the parts outside the CDR3, is DAGVTQSPTHLIKTRGQQVTLRCSPISGHKSVSWYQQVLGQGPQFIFQYYEKEERGRGNFPDRFSARQFPNYSSELNVNALLLGDSALYLCASSLAPRTSGRNEQFFGPGTRLTVL.

V and J are TRBV18 and TRBJ2-2; D gene ambiguous. The V end was cut by 0 bases, the J end by 5 bases, with 13 bases between. Looked up from germline, CDR1 is KGHSH and CDR2 is LQKENI. The CDR3 runs to 16 residues. CDR3 loop: CASSPPVPRETGELFF. The DNA for the CDR3 is TGTGCCAGCTCACCACCGGTCCCTAGGGAAACCGGGGAGCTGTTTTTT.

This clonotype was seen just once. CDR3 residues: CASSSVFGLSGRGGETQYF. CDR3 nucleotide sequence: TGTGCCAGCAGTTCCGTTTTCGGGCTCAGCGGGAGAGGGGGAGAGACCCAGTACTTC. The chain recombines TRBV12-3 or TRBV12-4 with TRBJ2-5; 8 nucleotides match TRBD2. CDR3 length: 19 amino acids. The V and J ends lost 4 bases and 4 bases, in that order; junction bases with no gene match: 20.

The rearrangement uses TRBV19 and TRBJ2-3; D is uncertain. Germline V gene sequence: CDR1 LNHDA, CDR2 SQIVND (reference sequence). V was shortened by 7 bases and J by 3 bases, with 11 bases between the two germline ends. The CDR3 contains 13 residues. CDR3 residues: CASTNGPTDTQYF. The CDR3 DNA reads as TGTGCCAGTACAAACGGACCTACAGATACGCAGTATTTT.

This clonotype was seen only a few times. The chain combines TRBV3-1 with TRBJ2-3; D call uncertain. The CDR3 is 14 residues long. V lost 1 base, J lost 3 bases, and 8 bases lay in between. Per germline, CDR1 LGHDT and CDR2 YNNKEL (reference sequence). The CDR3 DNA reads as TGTGCCAGCAGCCAAGGGCTAGTAACAGATACGCAGTATTTT. It codes for CASSQGLVTDTQYF.

This clonotype showed up just a few times. The rearrangement uses TRBV4-2 and TRBJ2-7; D perhaps matches TRBD2 (6 bases). This CDR3 comprises 16 residues. The germline V and J ends were trimmed by 3 bases and 1 base, with 16 bases remaining between them. CDR1 and CDR2 from the germline V gene are LGHNA and YNFKEQ. For the CDR3, the DNA is TGTGCCAGCAGCCAGCTCCTAGCGCCTTCATCCTACGAGCAGTACTTC. This gives the protein CASSQLLAPSSYEQYF.

This clonotype has a handful of counts. The rearrangement joins TRBV20-1 to TRBJ2-3; weak D call: TRBD2 (5 bases). CDR1 and CDR2 (germline): DFQATT, SNEGSKA (reference sequence). V was shortened by 2 bases and J by 2 bases, with 11 bases between the two germline ends. CDR3 size: 14 residues. CDR3 loop: CSARRLAHTDTQYF. The CDR3 nucleotides are TGCAGTGCTAGAAGGCTAGCCCACACAGATACGCAGTATTTT.

This clonotype came up a few times. The rearrangement links TRBV24-1 to TRBJ1-1; D may be TRBD1 (5 bases). With 5 bases removed from V and 5 bases from J, the gap between germline ends came to 11 bases. Germline loops: CDR1 KGHDR, CDR2 SFDVKD. CDR3 length equals 13 residues. The CDR3 DNA follows: TGTGCCACCAGTGCCGTGTCAGGGACTGAAGCTTTCTTT. It translates to CATSAVSGTEAFF.

This clonotype was seen a few times. CDR3 amino acids: CASSWGRTSGEETQYF. DNA of the CDR3: TGCGCCAGCAGCTGGGGAAGGACTAGCGGAGAAGAGACCCAGTACTTC. The chain has TRBV5-1 and TRBJ2-5; 10 nucleotides line up with TRBD2. This CDR3 spans 16 amino acids. Germline assignment: CDR1 SGHRS and CDR2 YFSETQ. The J segment lost 3 bases and the V segment lost 3 bases, leaving 8 bases of the junction unmatched. The full variable domain, with the rest looked up from reference TRBV5-1 and TRBJ2-5, is KAGVTQTPRYLIKTRGQQVTLSCSPISGHRSVSWYQQTPGQGLQFLFEYFSETQRNKGNFPGRFSGRQFSNSRSEMNVSTLELGDSALYLCASSWGRTSGEETQYFGPGTRLLVL.

The CDR3 DNA follows: TGCGCCAGCAGCTTCGACAGGGGGCAAACCGGGGAGCTGTTTTTT. Amino acid sequence: CASSFDRGQTGELFF. This chain uses TRBV5-1 with TRBJ2-2; 10 bases are shared with TRBD1. The CDR3 spans 15 residues. Germline-derived CDR1 and CDR2 are SGHRS and YFSETQ. Germline trimming cut 2 bases from V and 5 bases from J; bases unmatched to any gene: 3.

The gene calls are TRBV12-3 or TRBV12-4 and TRBJ2-1, with 10 bases matching TRBD1. With 2 bases clipped from V and 6 bases from J, the junction kept 10 bases outside the gene matches. CDR3 length: 17 residues. CDR3 DNA: TGTGCCAGCAGTTTAATCAAGCGGACAGGGGGATCCAATGAGCAGTTCTTC. This gives the protein CASSLIKRTGGSNEQFF.

The chain carries TRBV5-1 and TRBJ2-7; tentative D call: TRBD1 (5 bases). V was pared by 3 bases and J by 3 bases, with 13 bases between. The CDR3 loop spans 14 amino acids. Germline CDR1 reads SGHRS; CDR2 reads YFSETQ. CDR3 sequence reads: CASSWGQPNYEQYF. The CDR3 nucleotides read TGCGCCAGCAGCTGGGGCCAACCTAACTACGAGCAGTACTTC.

The V gene is TRBV20-1, the J gene TRBJ2-5; weak D call: TRBD1 (6 bases). Germline lookup yields CDR1 DFQATT and CDR2 SNEGSKA (reference sequence). The CDR3 spans 15 residues. Trimming cost V 0 bases and J 7 bases, with 18 bases left between them. CDR3 in amino acids: CSARDREGHGRTQYF. CDR3 bases: TGCAGTGCTAGAGATCGCGAGGGACACGGCCGGACCCAGTACTTC.

In this sample, this clonotype turned up a few times. The chain is built from TRBV12-3 or TRBV12-4 and TRBJ2-5; D possibly uses TRBD1 or TRBD2 (5 bases each). CDR3 length equals 14 residues. Trimming shortened V by 1 base and J by 1 base, and 7 bases separated the two germline ends. The CDR3 reads CASSLGGFQETQYF. The CDR3 bases are TGTGCCAGCAGTTTAGGGGGGTTCCAAGAGACCCAGTACTTC.

This clonotype turned up a few times. The gene calls are TRBV27 and TRBJ2-7, with D tentatively TRBD2 (5 bases). This CDR3 comprises 13 residues. CDR1 is MNHEY, CDR2 SMNVEV, per germline (reference sequence). The V gene lost 4 bases and the J gene lost 3 bases, with 10 bases spanning the gap. The CDR3 coding sequence is TGTGCCAGCAGTTCGGACTTTGGCTACGAGCAGTACTTC. Translation gives CASSSDFGYEQYF.

The gene calls are TRBV7-9 and TRBJ1-2; D is ambiguous. The CDR3 is 13 amino acids. V was clipped by 1 base and J by 7 bases, with 10 bases between them. CDR1 and CDR2 from the germline V gene are SEHNR and FQNEAQ (reference sequence). The CDR3, as DNA: TGTGCCAGCAGCTTAGGTGGAGCGCGTGGCTACACCTTC. Protein product: CASSLGGARGYTF.

This clonotype was counted a few times. The chain links TRBV7-3 to TRBJ2-1; D uncertain. The CDR3 totals 14 residues. Germline V lookup: CDR1 SGHTA, CDR2 FQGTGA. V was cut by 1 base and J by 2 bases, with 6 bases left in between. The CDR3 DNA is TGTGCCAGCAGCTTAAGTACTCCCTACAATGAGCAGTTCTTC. Its protein is CASSLSTPYNEQFF.

This clonotype turned up a few times. The germline gene is not matched at one end of the junction; a read error may be the cause. V gene TRBV29-1 combines with J gene TRBJ2-1; TRBD2 agrees at 8 bases. This CDR3 is built from 13 residues. From germline, CDR1 is SQVTM and CDR2 ANQGSEA. CDR3 residues: CSVEAGDGNEQFF. The CDR3 coding sequence is TGCAGCGTGGAAGCGGGAGATGGGAATGAGCAGTTCTTC.

The table lists this clonotype with many counts. This rearrangement joins TRBV7-3 to TRBJ2-2; D gene ambiguous. The CDR3 is made up of 14 amino acids. CDR1 and CDR2 (germline): SGHTA, FQGTGA. Deletions cut 1 base from V and 4 bases from J, with 7 bases between. The CDR3 sequence: CASSLIPGTGELFF. CDR3 sequence (DNA): TGTGCCAGCAGCTTAATACCGGGCACCGGGGAGCTGTTTTTT.

The chain is built from TRBV13 and TRBJ1-1; a weak D match, TRBD1 (5 bases). CDR3 length: 12 amino acids. CDR1 and CDR2 (germline): PRHDT, FYEKMQ (reference sequence). V dropped 4 bases and J dropped 11 bases, with 14 bases sitting between them. CDR3 in amino acids: CASSSLRRDAFF. In nucleotides, the CDR3 is TGTGCCAGCAGCTCACTCCGTAGGGACGCTTTCTTT.

The gene calls are TRBV13 and TRBJ2-1; D might be TRBD2 (5 bases). This CDR3 is built from 16 residues. Germline assignment: CDR1 PRHDT and CDR2 FYEKMQ (reference sequence). V was pared by 5 bases and J by 2 bases, with 16 bases between. The CDR3 DNA is TGTGCCAGCAGCCCTAAAGGGAGTCGGACCTACAATGAGCAGTTCTTC. This codes for CASSPKGSRTYNEQFF.

The CDR3 bases are TGTGCCAGCAGTGACCAGGGTCAGAGTCAGCCCCAGCATTTT. It encodes CASSDQGQSQPQHF. The rearrangement joins TRBV27 to TRBJ1-5, with D possibly TRBD1 on 5 matching bases. The CDR3 runs to 14 residues. CDR1 is MNHEY, CDR2 SMNVEV, per germline (reference sequence). The V end was cut by 5 bases, the J end by 6 bases, with 14 bases between.

This clonotype has more than one count but fewer than ten. This chain uses TRBV12-3 or TRBV12-4 with TRBJ2-1, with D possibly being TRBD1 or TRBD2 (5 bases each). Trimming cost V 6 bases and J 5 bases, with 11 bases left between them. This CDR3 contains 13 residues. CDR3 amino acids: CASSLMGDNEQFF. The CDR3 DNA is TGTGCCAGCAGCCTCATGGGGGACAATGAGCAGTTCTTC.

This chain connects TRBV2 to TRBJ2-7; tentatively, D is TRBD1 or TRBD2 (5 bases each). The CDR3 runs 20 residues. Germline values: CDR1 SNHLY, CDR2 FYNNEI. V was pared by 0 bases and J by 3 bases, with 27 bases between. The CDR3 here is CASSEAFFFEGSYYLYEQYF. The DNA of the CDR3 is TGTGCCAGCAGTGAAGCCTTTTTCTTTGAGGGGAGTTATTACCTCTACGAGCAGTACTTC.

This clonotype was counted a few times. The rearrangement uses TRBV5-1 and TRBJ2-7; 7 nucleotides match TRBD2. Germline CDR1 is SGHRS and CDR2 is YFSETQ. Trimming took 1 base from V and 3 from J; bases not matched to a gene: 7. The CDR3 loop spans 15 amino acids. The CDR3 DNA reads TGCGCCAGCAGCTTGTTCCTAGCGGCGGGCTACGAGCAGTACTTC. This codes for CASSLFLAAGYEQYF.

The chain links TRBV7-8 to TRBJ1-4, with 9 bases fitting TRBD1. Germline values: CDR1 SGHVS, CDR2 FQNEAQ. This CDR3 is 20 amino acids long. V lost 5 bases to trimming and J lost 0 bases; unmatched junction nucleotides: 16. CDR3 region: CASSRPSGQGGWATNEKLFF. CDR3 DNA: TGTGCCAGCAGCCGCCCCTCGGGACAGGGAGGGTGGGCAACTAATGAAAAACTGTTTTTT.

This chain uses TRBV20-1 with TRBJ1-2; D is undetermined. This CDR3 is 13 amino acids long. From germline, CDR1 is DFQATT and CDR2 SNEGSKA (reference sequence). Trimming pared 2 bases from V and 6 bases from J, leaving 13 bases between. For the CDR3, the DNA is TGCAGTGCTAGAAGTCAGGCTAGAGATGGCTACACCTTC. Translating it yields CSARSQARDGYTF.

This clonotype occurred a few times. The V and J genes are TRBV6-1 and TRBJ1-2; D not certain. CDR1 is MNHNS, CDR2 SASEGT, per germline. There are 13 residues in the CDR3. V lost 2 bases and J lost 7, with 11 bases in between. The CDR3 DNA follows: TGTGCCAGCAGTGAAAGGAGGTTCATTGGCTACACCTTC. It specifies CASSERRFIGYTF.

This clonotype was seen only a few times. This chain links TRBV27 with TRBJ2-5, with D possibly being TRBD2 (6 bases). Germline-derived CDR1 and CDR2 are MNHEY and SMNVEV (reference sequence). Trimming removed 5 bases at V and 5 bases at J, with 15 bases between. The CDR3 extends over 14 amino acids. The CDR3 spells CASSARERFETQYF. The CDR3 bases are TGTGCCAGCAGTGCTCGGGAGAGGTTCGAGACCCAGTACTTC.